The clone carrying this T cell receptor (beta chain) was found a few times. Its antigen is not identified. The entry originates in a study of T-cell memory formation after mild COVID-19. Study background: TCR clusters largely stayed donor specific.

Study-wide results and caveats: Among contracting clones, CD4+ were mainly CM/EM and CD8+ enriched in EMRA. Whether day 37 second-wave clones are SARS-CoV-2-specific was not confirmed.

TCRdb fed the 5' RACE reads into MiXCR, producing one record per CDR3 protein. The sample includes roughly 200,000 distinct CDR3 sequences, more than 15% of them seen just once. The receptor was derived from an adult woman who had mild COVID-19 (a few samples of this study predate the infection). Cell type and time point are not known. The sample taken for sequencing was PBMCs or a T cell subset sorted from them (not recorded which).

The CDR3 DNA reads TGTGCCAGCCGTGAGGGACGGGGGCAAGAGACCCAGTACTTC. Protein: CASREGRGQETQYF. This chain joins TRBV7-2 and TRBJ2-5; possible D gene TRBD2, 6 bases. This CDR3 region has 14 residues. Germline V gene lookup returns CDR1 SGHTA and CDR2 FQGNSA. Trimming removed 8 bases from V and 2 bases from J, with 15 bases in between.